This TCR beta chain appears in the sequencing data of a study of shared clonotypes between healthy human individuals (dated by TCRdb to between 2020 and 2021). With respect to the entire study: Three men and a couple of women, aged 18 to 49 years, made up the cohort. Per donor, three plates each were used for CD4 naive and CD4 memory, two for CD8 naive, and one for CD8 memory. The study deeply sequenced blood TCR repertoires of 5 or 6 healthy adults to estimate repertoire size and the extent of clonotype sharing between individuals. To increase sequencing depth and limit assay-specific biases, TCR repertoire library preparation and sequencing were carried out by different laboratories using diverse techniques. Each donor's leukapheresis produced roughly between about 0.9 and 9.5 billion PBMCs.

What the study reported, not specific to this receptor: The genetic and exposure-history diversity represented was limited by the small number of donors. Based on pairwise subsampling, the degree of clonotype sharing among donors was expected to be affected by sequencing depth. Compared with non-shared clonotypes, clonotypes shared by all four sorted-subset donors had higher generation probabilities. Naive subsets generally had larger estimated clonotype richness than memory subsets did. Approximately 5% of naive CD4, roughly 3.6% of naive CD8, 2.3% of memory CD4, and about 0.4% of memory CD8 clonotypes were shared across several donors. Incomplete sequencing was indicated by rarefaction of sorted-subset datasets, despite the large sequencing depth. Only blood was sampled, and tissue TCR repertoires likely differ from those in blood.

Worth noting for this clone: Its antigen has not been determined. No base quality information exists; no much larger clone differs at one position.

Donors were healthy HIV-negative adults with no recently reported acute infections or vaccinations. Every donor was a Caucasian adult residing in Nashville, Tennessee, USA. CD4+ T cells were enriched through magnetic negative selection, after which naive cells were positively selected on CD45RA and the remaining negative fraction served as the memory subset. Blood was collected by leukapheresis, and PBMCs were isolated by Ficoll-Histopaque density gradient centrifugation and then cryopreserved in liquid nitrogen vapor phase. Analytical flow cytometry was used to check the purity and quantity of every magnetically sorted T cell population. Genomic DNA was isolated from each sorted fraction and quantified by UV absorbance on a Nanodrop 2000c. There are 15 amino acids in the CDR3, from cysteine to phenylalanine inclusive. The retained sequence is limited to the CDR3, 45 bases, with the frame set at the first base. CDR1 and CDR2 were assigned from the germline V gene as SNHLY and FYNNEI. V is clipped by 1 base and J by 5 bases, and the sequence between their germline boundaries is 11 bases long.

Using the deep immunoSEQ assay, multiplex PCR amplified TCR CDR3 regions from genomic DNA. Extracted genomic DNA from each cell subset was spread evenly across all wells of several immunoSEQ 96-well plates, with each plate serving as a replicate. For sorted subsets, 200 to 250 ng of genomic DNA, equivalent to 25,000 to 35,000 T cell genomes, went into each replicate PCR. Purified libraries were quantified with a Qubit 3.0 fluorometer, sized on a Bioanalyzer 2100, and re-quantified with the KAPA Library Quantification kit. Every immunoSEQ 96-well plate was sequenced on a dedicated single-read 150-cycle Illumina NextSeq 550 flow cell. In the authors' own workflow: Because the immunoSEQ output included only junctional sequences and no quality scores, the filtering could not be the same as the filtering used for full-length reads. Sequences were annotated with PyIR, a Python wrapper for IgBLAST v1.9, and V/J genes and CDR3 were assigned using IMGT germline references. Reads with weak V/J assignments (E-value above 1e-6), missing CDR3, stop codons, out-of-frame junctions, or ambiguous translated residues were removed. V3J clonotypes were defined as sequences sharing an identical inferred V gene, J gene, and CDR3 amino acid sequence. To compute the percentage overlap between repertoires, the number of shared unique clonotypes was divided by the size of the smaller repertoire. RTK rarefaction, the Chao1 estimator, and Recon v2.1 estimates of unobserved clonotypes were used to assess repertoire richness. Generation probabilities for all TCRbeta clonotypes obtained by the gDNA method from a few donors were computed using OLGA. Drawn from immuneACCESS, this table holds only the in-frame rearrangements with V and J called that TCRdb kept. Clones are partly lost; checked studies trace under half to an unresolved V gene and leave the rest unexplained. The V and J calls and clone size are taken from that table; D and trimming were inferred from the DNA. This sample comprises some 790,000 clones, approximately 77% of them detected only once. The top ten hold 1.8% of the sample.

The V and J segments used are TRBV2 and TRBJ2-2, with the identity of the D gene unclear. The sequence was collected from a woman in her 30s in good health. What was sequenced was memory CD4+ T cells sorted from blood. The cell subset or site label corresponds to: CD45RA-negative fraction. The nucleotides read TGTGCCAGCAGTGAAGGTCGGGCTGGGACCGGGGAGCTGTTTTTT. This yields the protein CASSEGRAGTGELFF.